The 4 T cell receptor beta chains below come from one sample, sequenced in a study of T cell changes during pregnancy in multiple sclerosis. Sequenced by immunoSEQ multiplex PCR; TCRdb stores in-frame clones only, minus some. Of 85,000 to 90,000 clones listed, approximately 95% are singletons. Sequences were derived from peripheral blood, sampled after pregnancy. These receptors all stem from a female donor in good health, enrolled as a control in a pregnancy study.

The gene calls are TRBV6-1 and TRBJ2-3, with 8 bases aligning to TRBD1. Germline V gene sequence: CDR1 MNHNS, CDR2 SASEGT. The ends lost 4 bases at V and 4 bases at J; junction bases unmatched: 4. The CDR3 contains 14 residues. In DNA, the CDR3 is TGTGCCAGCAGTGGACAGGGGAGACCAGATACGCAGTATTTT. It specifies CASSGQGRPDTQYF.

The rearrangement links TRBV19 to TRBJ1-1, with 8 bases aligning to TRBD1. Per germline, CDR1 LNHDA and CDR2 SQIVND (reference sequence). CDR3 length equals 14 residues. V was clipped by 11 bases and J by 1 base; unmatched bases: 9. In nucleotides, the CDR3 is TGTGCCTGCCTGTGGACAGGGAGGAACACTGAAGCTTTCTTT. Residues: CACLWTGRNTEAFF.

The J gene is TRBJ1-2, the V gene TRBV6-5; D remains ambiguous. Per the germline V gene, CDR1 is MNHEY and CDR2 is SVGAGI. The CDR3 spans 13 residues. The germline V and J ends were trimmed by 2 bases and 3 bases, with 7 bases remaining between them. In DNA form, the CDR3 reads TGTGCCAGCAGTTACCGGGAGGACTATGGCTACACCTTC. Amino acid sequence: CASSYREDYGYTF.

The chain recombines TRBV5-1 with TRBJ2-5; 8 nucleotides agree with TRBD1. The V gene end was trimmed by 3 bases and the J gene end by 1 base; junction bases not matched to a gene: 2. This CDR3 region has 14 residues. Germline values: CDR1 SGHRS, CDR2 YFSETQ. The DNA of the CDR3 is TGCGCCAGCAGCTCCACAGGGGGCCAAGAGACCCAGTACTTC. It translates to CASSSTGGQETQYF.